Following are 5 T cell receptor beta chains from one sample sequenced in a study of liver allograft versus peripheral blood T cells. Study-wide background: Recipients' peripheral blood T cell receptor repertoires were compared with those in transplanted livers.

TCRdb reanalysed the reads using MiXCR and keeps one entry per CDR3 protein. The sample holds about 3,100 distinct CDR3 sequences, more than 12% seen once. Receptor source: a human patient who had a liver transplant. Some T cells may have originated in the graft donor.

This clonotype is labeled as medium-sized. The chain carries TRBV27 and TRBJ2-7; a weak D match, TRBD2 (6 bases). From germline, CDR1 is MNHEY and CDR2 SMNVEV (reference sequence). V dropped 4 bases and J dropped 2 bases, with 12 bases sitting between them. The CDR3 totals 14 residues. CDR3 amino acids: CASSSLGGPYEQYF. The CDR3, as DNA: TGTGCCAGCAGTTCTCTAGGAGGGCCCTACGAGCAGTACTTC.

The chain employs TRBV5-4 and TRBJ2-7; D is possibly TRBD2 (6 bases). Trimming removed 0 bases at V and 2 bases at J, with 12 bases between. CDR3 length: 15 residues. Looked up from germline, CDR1 is SGHNT and CDR2 is YYREEE (reference sequence). Here the CDR3 DNA reads TGTGCCAGCAGCTTGGGGTCGGGACTTACCTACGAGCAGTACTTC. Amino acid sequence: CASSLGSGLTYEQYF.

This clonotype was recorded once. Being one base from a much bigger clone, this may be a read error. The chain couples TRBV10-3 to TRBJ2-7; possible D gene TRBD1, 6 bases. V was shortened by 5 bases and J by 6 bases, with 17 bases between the two germline ends. The length of the CDR3 is 14 residues. CDR1 and CDR2 (germline): ENHRY, SYGVKD. Here the CDR3 reads CAISIDLGAGEQYF. Here the CDR3 DNA reads TGTGCCATCAGTATCGATCTGGGGGCGGGCGAGCAGTACTTC.

This clonotype ranks as medium-sized. V usage is TRBV29-1 and J usage is TRBJ1-2; tentatively, D is TRBD1 (5 bases). CDR3 length: 18 residues. In germline, CDR1 is SQVTM, CDR2 ANQGSEA. The V and J ends lost 1 base and 2 bases respectively, with 23 bases between them. The DNA for the CDR3 is TGCAGCGTTGAAGGGGCCGGGGCAGGGACGTCCCTAAACTATGGCTACACCTTC. Translation gives CSVEGAGAGTSLNYGYTF.

The V gene is TRBV12-3 or TRBV12-4, the J gene TRBJ2-1; D not resolved. The V end was cut by 3 bases, the J end by 6 bases, with 12 bases between. CDR3 length equals 14 residues. CDR3 sequence: CASSFADLGNEQFF. DNA of the CDR3: TGTGCCAGCAGTTTTGCGGACCTCGGCAATGAGCAGTTCTTC.